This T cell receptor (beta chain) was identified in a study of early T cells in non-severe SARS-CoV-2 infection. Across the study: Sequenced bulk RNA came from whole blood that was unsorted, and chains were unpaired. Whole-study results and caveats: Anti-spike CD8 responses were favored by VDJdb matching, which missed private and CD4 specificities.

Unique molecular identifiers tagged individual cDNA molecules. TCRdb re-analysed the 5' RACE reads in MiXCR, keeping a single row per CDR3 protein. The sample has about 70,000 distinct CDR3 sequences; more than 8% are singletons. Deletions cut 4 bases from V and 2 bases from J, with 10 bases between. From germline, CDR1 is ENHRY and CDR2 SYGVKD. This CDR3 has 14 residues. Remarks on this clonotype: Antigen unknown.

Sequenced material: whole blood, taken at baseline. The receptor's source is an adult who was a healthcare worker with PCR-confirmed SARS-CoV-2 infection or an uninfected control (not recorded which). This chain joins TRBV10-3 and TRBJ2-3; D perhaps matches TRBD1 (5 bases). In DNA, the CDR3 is TGTGCCATCAGTGCATCAGGGCCCACAGATACGCAGTATTTT. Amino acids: CAISASGPTDTQYF.